This entry lists 6 T cell receptor beta chains sequenced from one sample in a study of a mutant IDH1 vaccine in newly diagnosed glioma. No antigen is known for these receptors. The assay was immunoSEQ multiplex PCR, and TCRdb's table has in-frame clones only and misses some. The table has tens of thousands of clones, 80% to 90% seen once; the top ten hold roughly 1.6%. As for time point: week 35, safety follow-up. What each vaccine dose contained was 300 ug of mutant IDH1 20-mer peptide, accompanied by topical imiquimod. Specimen: PBMCs, collected from a glioma patient whose treatment included an IDH1 peptide vaccine. These TCRs come from a man aged 35-49 years with glioma.

The chain joins TRBV7-6 to TRBJ2-5, with 7 bases that match TRBD2. The V segment lost 1 base and the J segment 2 bases; nucleotides outside the gene matches: 4. The germline V gene encodes CDR1 SGHVS and CDR2 FNYEAQ. This CDR3 is built from 15 residues. This CDR3 is CASSLGAGGQETQYF. The CDR3, as DNA: TGTGCCAGCAGCTTAGGGGCCGGGGGGCAAGAGACCCAGTACTTC.

The J gene is TRBJ2-7, the V gene TRBV4-2; D is undetermined. The germline CDR1 and CDR2 sequences are LGHNA and YNFKEQ. The CDR3 covers 14 residues. V lost 1 base and J 3 bases, leaving 10 bases between the germline ends. CDR3: CASSQVVGSYEQYF. The CDR3 nucleotides are TGTGCCAGCAGCCAAGTCGTGGGAAGCTACGAGCAGTACTTC.

This chain links TRBV5-1 with TRBJ1-2; possible D gene TRBD1, 5 bases. The CDR3 is made up of 14 amino acids. V was trimmed by 3 bases and J by 6 bases, leaving 15 bases between them. Germline loops: CDR1 SGHRS, CDR2 YFSETQ. This CDR3 reads CASSYWDARDGYTF. The DNA of the CDR3 is TGCGCCAGCAGCTATTGGGACGCCCGCGATGGCTACACCTTC.

This clone was recorded only once. The chain joins TRBV5-1 to TRBJ1-2, with TRBD1 identical over 9 bases. The CDR3 has 15 residues. Germline lookup yields CDR1 SGHRS and CDR2 YFSETQ. Trimming cost V 3 bases and J 6 bases; bases outside gene matches: 9. This chain's CDR3 is CASSSGTGNYHGYTF. As DNA, the CDR3 is TGCGCCAGCAGCTCCGGGACAGGGAATTATCATGGCTACACCTTC.

V is TRBV5-4 and J is TRBJ2-7, with D tentatively TRBD1 or TRBD2 (5 bases each). Per germline, CDR1 SGHNT and CDR2 YYREEE (reference sequence). The CDR3 loop spans 14 amino acids. V lost 3 bases and J lost 0, with 10 bases in between. The CDR3 DNA reads TGTGCCAGCAGCTCCCGGGACGCCTCCTACGAGCAGTACTTC. This encodes CASSSRDASYEQYF.

V gene TRBV5-1 combines with J gene TRBJ2-5; TRBD2 matches 14 bases. V shed 4 bases, J shed 5 bases, and the junction held 13 bases outside the gene matches. CDR3 length: 18 amino acids. Germline CDR1 is SGHRS and CDR2 is YFSETQ. The CDR3 sequence: CASSPGLAGEAYGETQYF. The DNA for the CDR3 is TGCGCCAGCAGCCCGGGACTAGCGGGAGAGGCCTATGGGGAGACCCAGTACTTC.